Given below is one T cell receptor beta chain in context. Its antigen is still unknown. This specimen belongs to a study of Ad26.COV2.S vaccination and SARS-CoV-2 variants. Study summary: Of the COV1001 trial arms, the Ad26.COV2.S arm included the donor. Regarding the study as a whole: Total T cell responses, in the TCR breadth and depth analyses, may have been underestimated. People given the vaccine had a wider spike-specific TCR breadth than placebo recipients did.

Sequencing used immunoSEQ multiplex PCR; TCRdb keeps in-frame clones, though not all of them. The sample contains some 640,000 clones, around 90% of which appear only once. Treatment in this sample: some 20 received Ad26.COV2.S at low or high dose, single or two shots; roughly five received placebo; per-sample allocation not given. Repertoires come from day 63 after the first vaccine or placebo injection. This CDR3 spans 13 amino acids. Germline V gene data show CDR1 as KGHSH and CDR2 as LQKENI. Trimming pared 5 bases from V and 1 base from J, leaving 8 bases between. The chain combines TRBV18 with TRBJ1-1; possibly TRBD1 for D (6 bases). The material sequenced was peripheral blood, taken in a trial of Ad26.COV2.S vaccine versus placebo. The source of this sequence is a person between 18 and 65 years old who received the Ad26.COV2.S COVID-19 vaccine or a placebo. CDR3 sequence reads: CASSGGGNTEAFF. DNA for the CDR3: TGTGCCAGCTCAGGGGGCGGGAACACTGAAGCTTTCTTT. Using reference TRBV18 and TRBJ1-1 for the parts outside the CDR3, the full variable domain is NAGVMQNPRHLVRRRGQEARLRCSPMKGHSHVYWYRQLPEEGLKFMVYLQKENIIDESGMPKERFSAEFPKEGPSILRIQQVVRGDSAAYFCASSGGGNTEAFFGQGTRLTVV.